This is a list of T cell receptor beta chains from one sample in a study of blood T cell repertoires in COVID-19. Profiled with immunoSEQ multiplex PCR; TCRdb holds only in-frame clones, not every one. The table includes more than 100,000 clones, almost 85% detected once. Sequencing was done on a sample of peripheral blood. The origin of the receptors is a man between 60 and 70 years old with acute or convalescent COVID-19. Each CDR3 is given with its conserved first and last residue. The D gene is left open where the match is weak. Clone size is stated in some rows and not others, as once, few, many or a class when expanded.

J	size	D	V	length	CDR3	DNA
TRBJ1-6	.	TRBD1	TRBV30	13	CAWRTGGESPLHF	TGTGCCTGGAGGACAGGGGGTGAATCACCCCTCCACTTT
TRBJ2-1	.	TRBD2	TRBV18	16	CASSPRTSGSVHEQFF	TGTGCCAGCTCACCAAGGACTAGCGGGAGTGTCCATGAGCAGTTCTTC
TRBJ1-1	.	.	TRBV19	15	CASSQRPGLNTEAFF	TGTGCCAGTAGTCAACGACCGGGATTGAACACTGAAGCTTTCTTT
TRBJ1-2	.	.	TRBV13	15	CASSATGQSGYGYTF	TGTGCCAGCAGCGCTACTGGACAGAGCGGCTATGGCTACACCTTC
TRBJ1-4	.	.	TRBV21-1	17	CASSPGQGLATNEKLFF	TGTGCCAGCAGCCCGGGACAGGGATTGGCAACTAATGAAAAACTGTTTTTT
TRBJ2-2	few	.	TRBV5-4	16	CASSLVSGQGTGELFF	TGTGCCAGCAGCTTGGTGTCAGGTCAGGGGACCGGGGAGCTGTTTTTT
TRBJ2-1	.	TRBD2	TRBV9	14	CASSPGLDYNEQFF	TGTGCCAGTAGTCCGGGACTAGACTACAATGAGCAGTTCTTC
TRBJ1-2	.	TRBD1	TRBV19	13	CASSIGTGYGYTF	TGTGCCAGTAGTATCGGGACAGGCTATGGCTACACCTTC
TRBJ2-7	.	TRBD1	TRBV10-2	15	CASRGQGDPSYEQYF	TGCGCCAGCAGGGGACAGGGGGACCCGTCCTACGAGCAGTACTTC
TRBJ2-7	.	TRBD2	TRBV28	14	CASKNTGGAWEQYF	TGTGCCAGCAAGAACACCGGGGGGGCTTGGGAGCAGTACTTC
TRBJ1-5	.	.	TRBV20-1	10	CSALGGTQHF	TGCAGTGCTCTCGGAGGGACCCAGCATTTT
TRBJ1-3	.	TRBD1	TRBV18	18	CASSPPDRLAGSGNTIYF	TGTGCCAGCTCACCACCGGACAGGTTGGCAGGCTCTGGAAACACCATATATTTT
TRBJ1-1	.	.	TRBV19	13	CASKKTGPTEAFF	TGTGCCAGTAAAAAGACAGGCCCCACTGAAGCTTTCTTT
TRBJ2-3	.	TRBD1	TRBV5-1	15	CASSLEGGTADTQYF	TGCGCCAGCAGCTTGGAAGGGGGCACGGCAGATACGCAGTATTTT
TRBJ2-4	few	.	TRBV7-8	20	CASSLGVERAYILAKNIQYF	TGTGCCAGCAGCTTAGGGGTCGAGCGGGCCTACATTTTAGCCAAAAACATTCAGTACTTC
TRBJ2-1	.	TRBD1	TRBV7-3	16	CASSYQPGQGSYEQFF	TGTGCCAGCAGCTACCAACCGGGACAGGGAAGTTATGAGCAGTTCTTC
TRBJ2-3	.	TRBD2	TRBV3-1/TRBV3-2	15	CASSRSGSPTDTQYF	TGTGCCAGCAGCCGTAGCGGGAGTCCCACAGATACGCAGTATTTT
TRBJ2-2	.	.	TRBV5-6	15	CASSLVVSGAGELFF	TGTGCCAGCAGCTTGGTCGTATCAGGGGCCGGGGAGCTGTTTTTT
TRBJ1-3	.	TRBD1	TRBV5-1	17	CASSLSTGQGPGNTIYF	TGCGCCAGCAGCTTGAGTACCGGACAGGGCCCTGGAAACACCATATATTTT
TRBJ2-7	.	TRBD1	TRBV27	13	CASSLTGGFEQYF	TGTGCCAGCAGTTTGACAGGGGGCTTCGAGCAGTACTTC
TRBJ1-1	.	.	TRBV7-3	16	CASSLSLGGVLTEAFF	TGTGCCAGCAGCTTAAGCCTCGGGGGGGTTTTGACTGAAGCTTTCTTT
TRBJ2-7	.	TRBD1	TRBV7-3	15	CASSLSTGVIGEQYF	TGTGCCAGCAGCTTATCGACAGGGGTAATCGGCGAGCAGTACTTC
TRBJ1-1	.	.	TRBV18	14	CASSPPRDQPEAFF	TGTGCCAGCTCACCACCGAGGGATCAGCCTGAAGCTTTCTTT
TRBJ2-2	.	.	TRBV21-1	17	CASSKSPGRQNTGELFF	TGTGCCAGCAGCAAATCCCCCGGGAGACAGAACACCGGGGAGCTGTTTTTT
TRBJ2-1	.	TRBD2	TRBV18	15	CASSPRTSGSNEQFF	TGTGCCAGCTCACCAAGGACTAGCGGGAGTAATGAGCAGTTCTTC
TRBJ1-4	.	.	TRBV19	15	CASRRDSATNEKLFF	TGTGCCAGTAGGCGAGACAGTGCAACTAATGAAAAACTGTTTTTT
TRBJ1-4	.	TRBD1	TRBV10-2	17	CASAGTGKGLRGEKLFF	TGCGCCAGCGCCGGGACAGGGAAAGGTTTGCGCGGTGAAAAACTGTTTTTT
TRBJ1-2	.	TRBD1	TRBV4-1	15	CASSSYTGQGRGYTF	TGCGCCAGCAGCTCGTATACGGGACAGGGCCGCGGCTACACCTTC
TRBJ2-3	.	TRBD2	TRBV9	16	CASSRGTSGGTDTQYF	TGTGCCAGCAGTAGAGGGACTAGCGGGGGCACAGATACGCAGTATTTT
TRBJ2-6	.	TRBD1	TRBV19	16	CASSSWTGSGANVLTF	TGTGCCAGTAGTAGTTGGACAGGGTCTGGGGCCAACGTCCTGACTTTC